This T cell receptor beta chain is drawn from a study of blood T cells in healthy people across ages. Study-level findings and limits: It was found that TCR beta diversity correlated strongly with the percentage of naive T cells.

The CDR3 runs to 13 residues. The V gene's germline CDR1 is DFQATT and CDR2 SNEGSKA (reference sequence). Trimming shortened V by 6 bases and J by 3 bases, and 14 bases separated the two germline ends. About this clonotype itself: The antigen is undetermined.

Combining a sample-barcoded 5' primer with a J-beta primer mix, a second PCR ran for roughly 6 to 12 cycles. From the 5' RACE reads, TCRdb called clonotypes with MiXCR, one entry per CDR3 protein. Here the sample spans approximately 730,000 distinct CDR3 sequences, 43% being singletons. The total RNA that was extracted per sample amounted to at least 5 micrograms. The sample comprised blood. The receptor was isolated from a woman aged 55-75 years in good health. The gene calls are TRBV20-1 and TRBJ1-2, with a weak D call TRBD1 (6 bases). The CDR3 coding sequence is TGCAGTGCGCACACAGGGATGGACTATGGCTACACCTTC. Translation: CSAHTGMDYGYTF.